This record looks at one TCR beta chain sequence and its context. This specimen comes from a study of blood T cell repertoires in COVID-19. As processed by the authors: Amplification with reference gene primers provided the estimates of nucleated cell counts. Some clones are missing from TCRdb's copy, which holds only in-frame ones; the method was immunoSEQ multiplex PCR. The DNA was the basis for D and trimming; V, J and clone size are from that table. The sample shows fewer than 300,000 clones, approximately 90% of them seen only once. V was pared by 2 bases and J by 3 bases, with 14 bases between. This CDR3 is built from 15 residues. CDR1 and CDR2 from the germline V gene are SGHAT and FQNNGV. Participants were aged about 18 to 89 years from 20 to 30 US areas.

This TCR came from a man aged 18 to 29 who had recovered from COVID-19. Sequencing was performed on PBMCs or T cells enriched from blood (not recorded which). The chain links TRBV11-2 to TRBJ2-7, with a weak D call TRBD2 (6 bases). This chain's CDR3 is CASSLRQGGIYEQYF. In DNA, the CDR3 is TGTGCCAGCAGCTTAAGGCAGGGAGGTATCTACGAGCAGTACTTC.